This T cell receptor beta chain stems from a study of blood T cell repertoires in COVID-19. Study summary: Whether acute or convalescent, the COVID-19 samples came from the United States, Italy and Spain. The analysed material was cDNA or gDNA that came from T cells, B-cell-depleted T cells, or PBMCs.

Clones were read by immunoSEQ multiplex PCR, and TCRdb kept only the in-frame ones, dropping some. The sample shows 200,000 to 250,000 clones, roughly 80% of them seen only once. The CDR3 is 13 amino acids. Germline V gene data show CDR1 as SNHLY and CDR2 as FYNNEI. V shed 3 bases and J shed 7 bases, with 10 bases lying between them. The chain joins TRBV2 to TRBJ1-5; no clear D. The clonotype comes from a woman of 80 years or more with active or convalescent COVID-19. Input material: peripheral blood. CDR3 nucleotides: TGTGCCAGCAGTGACAGATCCGGGCAGCCCCAGCATTTT. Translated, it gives CASSDRSGQPQHF.